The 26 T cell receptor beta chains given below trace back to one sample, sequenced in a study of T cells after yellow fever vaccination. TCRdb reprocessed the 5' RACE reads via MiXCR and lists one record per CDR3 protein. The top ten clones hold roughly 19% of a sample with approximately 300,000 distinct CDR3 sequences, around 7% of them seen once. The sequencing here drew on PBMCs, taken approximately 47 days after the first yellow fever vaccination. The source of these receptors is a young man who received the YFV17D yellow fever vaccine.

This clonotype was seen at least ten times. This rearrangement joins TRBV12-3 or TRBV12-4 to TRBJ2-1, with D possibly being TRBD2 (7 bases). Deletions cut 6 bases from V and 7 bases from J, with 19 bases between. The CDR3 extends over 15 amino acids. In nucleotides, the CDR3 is TGTGCCAGCAGCCTTCGGGGGGCCGGAGGGAATGAGCAGTTCTTC. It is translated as CASSLRGAGGNEQFF.

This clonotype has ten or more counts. The CDR3 sequence: CASSERSGANVLTF. CDR3 bases: TGCGCCAGCAGTGAGAGGTCTGGGGCCAACGTCCTGACTTTC. The gene calls are TRBV5-1 and TRBJ2-6; D is ambiguous. Germline V gene data show CDR1 as SGHRS and CDR2 as YFSETQ. The V end lost 5 bases, the J end lost 1 base, and 7 bases lay between the germline ends. The CDR3 is made up of 14 amino acids.

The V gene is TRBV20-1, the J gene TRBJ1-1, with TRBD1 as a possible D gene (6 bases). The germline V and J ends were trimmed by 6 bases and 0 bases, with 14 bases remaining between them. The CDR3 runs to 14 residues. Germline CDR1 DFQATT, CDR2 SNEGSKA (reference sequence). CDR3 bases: TGCAGTGCCGGTCTGACAGGAGTGAACACTGAAGCTTTCTTT. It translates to CSAGLTGVNTEAFF.

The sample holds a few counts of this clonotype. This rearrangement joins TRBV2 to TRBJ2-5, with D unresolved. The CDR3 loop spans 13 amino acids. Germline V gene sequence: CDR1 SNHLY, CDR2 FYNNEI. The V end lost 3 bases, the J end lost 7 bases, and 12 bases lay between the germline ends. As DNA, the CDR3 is TGTGCCAGCAGTGACAGACCAAGAGGGACCCAGTACTTC. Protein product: CASSDRPRGTQYF.

CDR3 nucleotides: TGTGCCAGCAGTGGGACAGTCGGAACCTCTGGGGCCAACGTCCTGACTTTC. Amino acid sequence: CASSGTVGTSGANVLTF. The V and J genes are TRBV12-3 or TRBV12-4 and TRBJ2-6; 7 nucleotides line up with TRBD1. With V trimmed by 5 bases and J by 0 bases, 7 bases remained unmatched. The CDR3 covers 17 residues.

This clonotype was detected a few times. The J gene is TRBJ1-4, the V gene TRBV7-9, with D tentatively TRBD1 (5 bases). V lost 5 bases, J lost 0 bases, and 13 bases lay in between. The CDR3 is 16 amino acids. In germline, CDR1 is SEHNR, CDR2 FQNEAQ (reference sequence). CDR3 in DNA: TGTGCCAGCAGCGGAGTTGGGACGGCAACTAATGAAAAACTGTTTTTT. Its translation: CASSGVGTATNEKLFF.

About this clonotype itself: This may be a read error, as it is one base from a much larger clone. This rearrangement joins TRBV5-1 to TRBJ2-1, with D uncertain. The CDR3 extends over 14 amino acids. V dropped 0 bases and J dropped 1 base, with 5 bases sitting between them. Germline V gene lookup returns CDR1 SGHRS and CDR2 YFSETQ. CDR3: CASSLGDSYNEQFF. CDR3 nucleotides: TGCGCCAGCAGCTTGGGGGATTCCTACAATGAGCAGTTCTTC.

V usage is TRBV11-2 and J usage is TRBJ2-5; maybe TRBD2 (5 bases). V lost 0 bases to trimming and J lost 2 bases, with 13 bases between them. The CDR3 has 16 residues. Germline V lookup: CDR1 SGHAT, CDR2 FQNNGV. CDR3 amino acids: CASSLDQFGEQETQYF. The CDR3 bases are TGTGCCAGCAGCTTAGATCAATTCGGGGAACAAGAGACCCAGTACTTC.

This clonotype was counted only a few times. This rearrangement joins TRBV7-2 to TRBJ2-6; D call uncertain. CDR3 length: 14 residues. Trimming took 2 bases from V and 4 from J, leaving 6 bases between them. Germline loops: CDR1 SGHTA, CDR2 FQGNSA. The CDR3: CASSLLMGANVLTF. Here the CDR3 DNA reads TGTGCCAGCAGCTTACTGATGGGGGCCAACGTCCTGACTTTC.

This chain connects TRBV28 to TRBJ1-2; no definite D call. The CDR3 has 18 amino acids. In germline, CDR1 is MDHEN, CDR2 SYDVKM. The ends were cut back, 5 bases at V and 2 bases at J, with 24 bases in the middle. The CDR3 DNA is TGTGCCAGCAGTATTACCCTACCCGGGAGCTCCAAAAACTATGGCTACACCTTC. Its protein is CASSITLPGSSKNYGYTF.

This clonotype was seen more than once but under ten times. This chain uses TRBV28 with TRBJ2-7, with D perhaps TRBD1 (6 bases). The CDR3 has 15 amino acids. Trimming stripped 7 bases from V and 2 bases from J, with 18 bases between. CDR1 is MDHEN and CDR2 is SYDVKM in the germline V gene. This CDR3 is CASTHRGHPPYEQYF. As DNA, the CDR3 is TGTGCCAGCACCCACCGGGGACACCCCCCCTACGAGCAGTACTTC. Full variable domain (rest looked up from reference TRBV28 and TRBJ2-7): DVKVTQSSRYLVKRTGEKVFLECVQDMDHENMFWYRQDPGLGLRLIYFSYDVKMKEKGDIPEGYSVSREKKERFSLILESASTNQTSMYLCASTHRGHPPYEQYFGPGTRLTVT.

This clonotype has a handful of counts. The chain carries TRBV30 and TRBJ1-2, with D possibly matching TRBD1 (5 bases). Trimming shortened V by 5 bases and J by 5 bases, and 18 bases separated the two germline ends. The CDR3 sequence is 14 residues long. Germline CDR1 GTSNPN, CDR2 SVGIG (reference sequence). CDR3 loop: CAWYGRGRRYGYTF. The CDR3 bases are TGTGCCTGGTATGGTAGGGGAAGACGATATGGCTACACCTTC.

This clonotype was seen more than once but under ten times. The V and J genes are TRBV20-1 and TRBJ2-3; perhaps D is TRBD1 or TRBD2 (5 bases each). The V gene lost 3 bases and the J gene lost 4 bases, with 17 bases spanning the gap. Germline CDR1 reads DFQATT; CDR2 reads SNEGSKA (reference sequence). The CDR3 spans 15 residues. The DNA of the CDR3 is TGCAGTGCTAGCCTTAGCCGAAGGGGACCAGATACGCAGTATTTT. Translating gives CSASLSRRGPDTQYF.

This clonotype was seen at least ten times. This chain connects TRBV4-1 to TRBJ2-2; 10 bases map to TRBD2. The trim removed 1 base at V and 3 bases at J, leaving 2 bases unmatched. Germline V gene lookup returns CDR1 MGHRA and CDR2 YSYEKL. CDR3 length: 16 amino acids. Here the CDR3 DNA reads TGCGCCAGCAGCCAAGTAGGACTAGCGGACACCGGGGAGCTGTTTTTT. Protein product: CASSQVGLADTGELFF.

The CDR3 bases are TGTGCCAGATCAGCGGGTTCGGGGGAGACCCAGTACTTC. Translated: CARSAGSGETQYF. V gene TRBV6-1 combines with J gene TRBJ2-5; D is perhaps TRBD2 (6 bases). V shed 9 bases and J shed 5 bases, with 16 bases lying between them. This CDR3 has 13 residues. The germline CDR1 and CDR2 sequences are MNHNS and SASEGT.

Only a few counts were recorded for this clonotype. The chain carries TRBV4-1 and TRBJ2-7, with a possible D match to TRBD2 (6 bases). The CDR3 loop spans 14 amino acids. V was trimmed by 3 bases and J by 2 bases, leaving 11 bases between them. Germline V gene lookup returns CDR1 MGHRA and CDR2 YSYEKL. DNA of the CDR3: TGCGCCAGCAGCCATCGACTAGGGGCCTACGAGCAGTACTTC. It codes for CASSHRLGAYEQYF.

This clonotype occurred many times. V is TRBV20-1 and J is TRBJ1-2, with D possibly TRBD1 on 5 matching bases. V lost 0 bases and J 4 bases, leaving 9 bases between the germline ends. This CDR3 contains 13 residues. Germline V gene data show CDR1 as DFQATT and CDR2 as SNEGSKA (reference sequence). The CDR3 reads CSARDYRFYGYTF. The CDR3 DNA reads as TGCAGTGCTAGAGATTACAGGTTCTATGGCTACACCTTC.

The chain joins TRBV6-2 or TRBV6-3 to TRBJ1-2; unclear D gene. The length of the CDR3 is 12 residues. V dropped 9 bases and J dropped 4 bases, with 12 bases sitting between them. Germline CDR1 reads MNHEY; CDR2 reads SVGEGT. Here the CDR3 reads CARSRGTYGYTF. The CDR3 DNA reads TGTGCCAGGAGCCGAGGAACCTATGGCTACACCTTC.

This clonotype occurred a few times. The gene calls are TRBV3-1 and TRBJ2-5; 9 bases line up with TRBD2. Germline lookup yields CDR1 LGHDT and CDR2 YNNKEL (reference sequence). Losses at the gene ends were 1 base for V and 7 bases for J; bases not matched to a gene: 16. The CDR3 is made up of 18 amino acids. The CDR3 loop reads CASSQGSLRTSATGTQYF. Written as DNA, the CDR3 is TGTGCCAGCAGCCAAGGATCCCTCAGGACTAGCGCCACAGGGACCCAGTACTTC.

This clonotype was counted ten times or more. In DNA form, the CDR3 reads TGTGCCAGCAGCCTTTTCGGTTACGAGCAGTACTTC. As protein: CASSLFGYEQYF. The chain joins TRBV14 to TRBJ2-7; D uncertain. The length of the CDR3 is 12 residues. Trimming took 4 bases from V and 4 from J, leaving 8 bases between them. Germline V gene lookup returns CDR1 SGHDN and CDR2 FVKESK.

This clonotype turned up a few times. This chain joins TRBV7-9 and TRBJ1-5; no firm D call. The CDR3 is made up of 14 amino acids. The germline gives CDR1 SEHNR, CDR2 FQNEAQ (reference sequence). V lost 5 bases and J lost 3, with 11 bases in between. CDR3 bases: TGTGCCAGCAGCGAGGACGGGGTCAATCAGCCCCAGCATTTT. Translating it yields CASSEDGVNQPQHF.

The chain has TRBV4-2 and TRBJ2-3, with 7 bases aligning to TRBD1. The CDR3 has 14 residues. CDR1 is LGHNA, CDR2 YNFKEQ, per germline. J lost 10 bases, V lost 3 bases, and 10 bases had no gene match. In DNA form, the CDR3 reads TGTGCCAGCAGCCAGGGGACAGTCCCCGGGGCGCAGTATTTT. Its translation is CASSQGTVPGAQYF.

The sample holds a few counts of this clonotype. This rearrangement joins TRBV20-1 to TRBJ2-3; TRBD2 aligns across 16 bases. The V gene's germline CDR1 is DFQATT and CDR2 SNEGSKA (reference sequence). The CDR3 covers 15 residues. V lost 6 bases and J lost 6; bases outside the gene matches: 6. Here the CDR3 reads CSAGTSGGAFDTQYF. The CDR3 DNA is TGCAGTGCGGGGACTAGCGGGGGGGCCTTTGATACGCAGTATTTT.

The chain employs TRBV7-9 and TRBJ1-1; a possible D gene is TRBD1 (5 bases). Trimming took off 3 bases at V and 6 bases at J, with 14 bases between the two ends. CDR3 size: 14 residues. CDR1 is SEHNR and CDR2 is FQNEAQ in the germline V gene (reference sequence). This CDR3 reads CASSFGAGLSEAFF. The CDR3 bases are TGTGCCAGCAGCTTTGGGGCAGGGTTATCTGAAGCTTTCTTT.

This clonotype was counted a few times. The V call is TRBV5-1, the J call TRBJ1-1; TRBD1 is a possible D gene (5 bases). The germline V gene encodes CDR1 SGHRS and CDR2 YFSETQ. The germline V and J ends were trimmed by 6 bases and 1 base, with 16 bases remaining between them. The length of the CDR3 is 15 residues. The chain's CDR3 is CASNSGTLRNTEAFF. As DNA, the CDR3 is TGCGCCAGCAACTCCGGGACGCTCAGGAACACTGAAGCTTTCTTT.

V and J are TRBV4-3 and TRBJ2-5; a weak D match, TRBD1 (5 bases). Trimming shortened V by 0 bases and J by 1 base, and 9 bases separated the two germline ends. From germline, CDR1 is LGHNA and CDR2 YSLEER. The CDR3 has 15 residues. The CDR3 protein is CASSQEFTGQETQYF. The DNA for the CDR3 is TGCGCCAGCAGCCAAGAGTTCACAGGCCAAGAGACCCAGTACTTC.